The clone carrying this TCR beta chain was counted once. Its specificity is unknown. Generated by immunoSEQ multiplex PCR, the TCRdb table keeps only in-frame clones and is missing some. This table has roughly 350,000 clones, around nine tenths appearing once. The source of the sample is a study of Ad26.COV2.S vaccination and SARS-CoV-2 variants. Study at large: The study gave Ad26.COV2.S intramuscularly, once or twice 56 days apart. Study-level points and caveats: The breadth of spike-specific CD8+ and CD4+ T cell responses after vaccination was reportedly substantial. It is possible that the TCR breadth and depth analyses underestimated the total T cell responses.

Described treatment: approximately 18 received Ad26.COV2.S at low or high dose, single or two shots; roughly five received placebo; per-sample allocation not given. Sample collection was performed on day 63 after the first vaccine or placebo injection. Germline CDR1 reads MNHEY; CDR2 reads SVGAGI. The CDR3 contains 15 residues. V lost 7 bases and J 4 bases, leaving 16 bases between the germline ends. The sample consisted of peripheral blood, taken in a trial of Ad26.COV2.S vaccine versus placebo. This TCR derives from a person aged 18-65 years who received the Ad26.COV2.S COVID-19 vaccine or a placebo. The J gene is TRBJ1-4, the V gene TRBV6-5; no clear D gene. CDR3 DNA: TGTGCCAGCACTATGAACTGGGGTGTTAATGAAAAACTGTTTTTT. Its translation: CASTMNWGVNEKLFF.